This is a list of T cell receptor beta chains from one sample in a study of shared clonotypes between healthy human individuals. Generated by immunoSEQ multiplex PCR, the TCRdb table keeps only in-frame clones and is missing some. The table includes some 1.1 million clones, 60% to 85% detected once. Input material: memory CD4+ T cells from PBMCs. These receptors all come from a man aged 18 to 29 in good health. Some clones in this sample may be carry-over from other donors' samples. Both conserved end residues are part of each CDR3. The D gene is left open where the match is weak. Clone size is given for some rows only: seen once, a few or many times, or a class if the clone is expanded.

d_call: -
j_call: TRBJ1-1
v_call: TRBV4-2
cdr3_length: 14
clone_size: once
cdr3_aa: CASSQDTFRGGAFF
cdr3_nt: TGTGCCAGCAGCCAAGATACGTTTAGAGGGGGGGCTTTCTTT

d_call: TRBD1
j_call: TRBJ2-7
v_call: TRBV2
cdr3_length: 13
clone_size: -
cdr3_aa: CASCTGQAYEQYF
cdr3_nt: TGTGCCAGCTGCACGGGACAGGCCTACGAGCAGTACTTC

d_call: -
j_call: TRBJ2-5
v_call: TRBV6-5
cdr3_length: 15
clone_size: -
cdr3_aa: CASSYGQSGQETQYF
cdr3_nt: TGTGCCAGCAGTTATGGTCAGTCGGGTCAAGAGACCCAGTACTTC

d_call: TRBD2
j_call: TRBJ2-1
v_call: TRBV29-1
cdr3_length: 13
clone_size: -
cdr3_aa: CSDIAGGWHEQFF
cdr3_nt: TGCAGCGACATAGCGGGAGGGTGGCATGAGCAGTTCTTC

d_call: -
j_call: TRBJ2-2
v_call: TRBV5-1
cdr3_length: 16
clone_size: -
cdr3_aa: CASSLTTPGDTGELFF
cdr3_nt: TGCGCCAGCAGCTTGACGACTCCAGGCGACACCGGGGAGCTGTTTTTT

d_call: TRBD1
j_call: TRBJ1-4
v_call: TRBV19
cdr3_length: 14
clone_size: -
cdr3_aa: CASTLTGVAEKLFF
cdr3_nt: TGTGCCAGTACTCTGACAGGGGTAGCTGAAAAACTGTTTTTT

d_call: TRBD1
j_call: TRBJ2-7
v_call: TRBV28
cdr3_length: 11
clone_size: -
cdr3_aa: CTRGQQYEQYF
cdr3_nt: TGTACCAGGGGACAGCAGTACGAGCAGTACTTC

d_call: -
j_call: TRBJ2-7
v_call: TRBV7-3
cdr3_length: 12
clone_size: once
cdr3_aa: CASSLGGEEQYF
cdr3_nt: TGTGCCAGCAGCTTGGGCGGTGAGGAGCAGTACTTC

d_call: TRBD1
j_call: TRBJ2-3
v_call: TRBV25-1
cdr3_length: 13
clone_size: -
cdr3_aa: CASRTGVTDTQYF
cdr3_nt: TGTGCCAGCAGGACAGGGGTGACAGATACGCAGTATTTT

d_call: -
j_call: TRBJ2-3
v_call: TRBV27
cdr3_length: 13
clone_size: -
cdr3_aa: CASGPRGVDTQYF
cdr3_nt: TGTGCCAGCGGACCCAGAGGAGTGGATACGCAGTATTTT

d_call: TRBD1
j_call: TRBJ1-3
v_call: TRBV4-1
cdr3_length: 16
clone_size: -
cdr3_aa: CASSQHRQGRGNTIYF
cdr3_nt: TGCGCCAGCAGCCAACACAGACAGGGGCGAGGAAACACCATATATTTT

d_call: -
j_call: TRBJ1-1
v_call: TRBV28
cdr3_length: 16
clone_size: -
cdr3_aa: CASIVNPGVGNTEAFF
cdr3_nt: TGTGCCAGCATTGTAAACCCGGGGGTAGGGAACACTGAAGCTTTCTTT

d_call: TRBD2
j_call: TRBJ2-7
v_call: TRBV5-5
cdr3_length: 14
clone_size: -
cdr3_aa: CASITSGVFGEQYF
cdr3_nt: TGTGCCAGCATCACAAGCGGGGTTTTTGGCGAGCAGTACTTC

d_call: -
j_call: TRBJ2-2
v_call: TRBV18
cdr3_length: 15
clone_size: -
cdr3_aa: CASSPQDYNTGELFF
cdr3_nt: TGTGCCAGCTCACCCCAGGACTACAACACCGGGGAGCTGTTTTTT

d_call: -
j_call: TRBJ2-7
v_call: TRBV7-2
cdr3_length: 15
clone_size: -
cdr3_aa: CASSSGSSGGAEQYF
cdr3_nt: TGTGCCAGCAGCTCCGGATCTTCCGGAGGGGCCGAGCAGTACTTC

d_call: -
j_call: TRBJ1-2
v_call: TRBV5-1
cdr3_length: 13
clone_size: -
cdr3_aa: CASSSVLNYGYTF
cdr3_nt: TGCGCCAGCAGCTCCGTTCTTAACTATGGCTACACCTTC

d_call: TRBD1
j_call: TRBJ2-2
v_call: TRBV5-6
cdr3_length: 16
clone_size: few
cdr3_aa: CASSLLGTGNTGELFF
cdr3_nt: TGTGCCAGCAGCTTGCTAGGGACAGGGAACACCGGGGAGCTGTTTTTT

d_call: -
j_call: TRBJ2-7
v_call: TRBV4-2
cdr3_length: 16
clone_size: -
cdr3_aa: CASSQAVRAPLYEQYF
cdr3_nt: TGTGCCAGCAGCCAAGCCGTCCGGGCCCCCCTCTACGAGCAGTACTTC

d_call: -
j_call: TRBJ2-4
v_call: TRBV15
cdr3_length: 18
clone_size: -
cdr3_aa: CATSRDKFRLIAKNIQYF
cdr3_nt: TGTGCCACCAGCAGAGATAAGTTCCGACTAATAGCCAAAAACATTCAGTACTTC

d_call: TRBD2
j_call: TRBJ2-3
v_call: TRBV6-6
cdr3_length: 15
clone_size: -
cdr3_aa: CASSYGAGATDTQYF
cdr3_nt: TGTGCCAGCAGTTACGGGGCGGGAGCTACAGATACGCAGTATTTT

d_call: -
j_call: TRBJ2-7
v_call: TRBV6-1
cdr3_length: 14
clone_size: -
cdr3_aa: CASSEDHWYYEQYF
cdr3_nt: TGTGCCAGCAGTGAAGATCACTGGTATTACGAGCAGTACTTC

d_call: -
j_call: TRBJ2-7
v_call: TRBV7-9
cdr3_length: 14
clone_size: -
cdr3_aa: CASSPLTGSYEQYF
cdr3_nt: TGTGCCAGCAGCCCACTGACAGGTTCCTACGAGCAGTACTTC

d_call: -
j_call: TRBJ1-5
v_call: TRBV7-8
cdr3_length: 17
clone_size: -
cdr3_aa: CASSLGPQGGDNQPQHF
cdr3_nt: TGTGCCAGCAGCTTAGGCCCACAGGGAGGGGATAATCAGCCCCAGCATTTT

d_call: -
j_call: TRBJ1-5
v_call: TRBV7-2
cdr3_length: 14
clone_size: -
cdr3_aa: CASSLVGSNQPQHF
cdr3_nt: TGTGCCAGCAGCTTAGTGGGAAGCAATCAGCCCCAGCATTTT

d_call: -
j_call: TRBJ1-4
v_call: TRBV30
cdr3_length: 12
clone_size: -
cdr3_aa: CAWTRRNEKLFF
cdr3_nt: TGTGCCTGGACCCGACGGAATGAAAAACTGTTTTTT

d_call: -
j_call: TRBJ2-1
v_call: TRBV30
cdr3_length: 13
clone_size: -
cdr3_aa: CAWSQNRDNEQFF
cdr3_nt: TGTGCCTGGAGTCAGAACAGGGACAATGAGCAGTTCTTC

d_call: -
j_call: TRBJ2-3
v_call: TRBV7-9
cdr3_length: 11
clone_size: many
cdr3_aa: CASSFTDTQYF
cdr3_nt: TGTGCCAGCAGCTTCACAGATACGCAGTATTTT

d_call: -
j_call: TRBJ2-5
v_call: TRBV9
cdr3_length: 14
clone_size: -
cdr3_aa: CASSASGRGETQYF
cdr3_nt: TGTGCCAGCAGCGCGAGTGGGCGTGGAGAGACCCAGTACTTC

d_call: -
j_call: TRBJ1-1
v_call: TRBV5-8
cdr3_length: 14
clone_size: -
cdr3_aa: CASSLGAGFTEAFF
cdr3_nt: TGTGCCAGCAGCTTGGGGGCTGGATTTACTGAAGCTTTCTTT

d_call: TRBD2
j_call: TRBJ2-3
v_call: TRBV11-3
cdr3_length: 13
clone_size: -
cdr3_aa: CASSASGADTQYF
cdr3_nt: TGTGCCAGCAGCGCTAGCGGAGCAGATACGCAGTATTTT

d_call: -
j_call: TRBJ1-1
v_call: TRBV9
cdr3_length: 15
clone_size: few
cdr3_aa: CASSVGGAMNTEAFF
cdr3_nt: TGTGCCAGCAGCGTAGGCGGGGCTATGAACACTGAAGCTTTCTTT

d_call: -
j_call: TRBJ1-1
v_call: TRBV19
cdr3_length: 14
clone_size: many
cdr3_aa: CASTPKGRDTEAFF
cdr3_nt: TGTGCCAGTACCCCCAAAGGGAGGGACACTGAAGCTTTCTTT

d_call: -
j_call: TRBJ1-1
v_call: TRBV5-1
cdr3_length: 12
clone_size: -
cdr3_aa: CASSLQGLGAFF
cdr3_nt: TGCGCCAGCAGCTTGCAGGGTTTAGGAGCTTTCTTT

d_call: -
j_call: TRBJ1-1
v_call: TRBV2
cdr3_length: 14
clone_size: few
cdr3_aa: CASSEAGGHTEAFF
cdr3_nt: TGTGCCAGCAGTGAAGCAGGAGGCCACACTGAAGCTTTCTTT

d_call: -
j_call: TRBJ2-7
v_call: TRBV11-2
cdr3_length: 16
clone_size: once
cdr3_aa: CASSRLTLVPSYEQYF
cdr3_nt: TGTGCCAGCAGCCGATTGACCCTAGTACCCTCCTACGAGCAGTACTTC

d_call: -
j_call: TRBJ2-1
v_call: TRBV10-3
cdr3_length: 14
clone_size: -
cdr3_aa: CATMGAAAYNEQFF
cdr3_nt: TGTGCCACAATGGGAGCGGCTGCCTACAATGAGCAGTTCTTC

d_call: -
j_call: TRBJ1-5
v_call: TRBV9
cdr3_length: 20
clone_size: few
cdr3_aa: CASSVALLHNSPYSNQPQHF
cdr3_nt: TGTGCCAGCAGCGTAGCACTCCTGCACAATTCACCTTATAGCAATCAGCCCCAGCATTTT

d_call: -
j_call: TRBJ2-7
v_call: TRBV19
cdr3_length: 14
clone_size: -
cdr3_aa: CASSRQTSSYEQYF
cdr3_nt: TGTGCCAGTAGTAGGCAGACCTCTTCCTACGAGCAGTACTTC

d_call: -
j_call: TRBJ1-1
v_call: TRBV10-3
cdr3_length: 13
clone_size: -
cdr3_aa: CAISEEGSSGAFF
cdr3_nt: TGTGCCATCAGTGAGGAGGGGTCCTCTGGGGCTTTCTTT

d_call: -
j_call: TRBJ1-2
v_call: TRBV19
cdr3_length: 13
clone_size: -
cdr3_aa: CASSQGSRRGYTF
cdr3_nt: TGTGCCAGTTCGCAGGGGAGCAGGCGTGGCTACACCTTC

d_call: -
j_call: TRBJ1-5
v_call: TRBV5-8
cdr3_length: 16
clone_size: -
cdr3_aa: CASSLVMVGGNQPQHF
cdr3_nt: TGTGCCAGCAGCTTGGTTATGGTGGGCGGCAATCAGCCCCAGCATTTT

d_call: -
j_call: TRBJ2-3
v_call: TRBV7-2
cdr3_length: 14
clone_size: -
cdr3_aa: CASSPGGSPDTQYF
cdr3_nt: TGTGCCAGCAGCCCTGGAGGGTCCCCGGATACGCAGTATTTT

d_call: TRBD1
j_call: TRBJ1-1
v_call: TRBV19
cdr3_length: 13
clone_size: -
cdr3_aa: CASRGPGITEAFF
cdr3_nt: TGTGCCAGCAGGGGGCCTGGGATCACTGAAGCTTTCTTT

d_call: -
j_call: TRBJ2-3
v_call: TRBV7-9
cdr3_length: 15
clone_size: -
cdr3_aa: CASSLGRHQTDTQYF
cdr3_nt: TGTGCCAGCAGCTTAGGCCGACATCAGACAGATACGCAGTATTTT

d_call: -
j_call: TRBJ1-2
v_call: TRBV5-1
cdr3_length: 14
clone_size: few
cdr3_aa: CASRPLPGNYGYTF
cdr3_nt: TGCGCCAGCAGACCCCTACCAGGGAATTATGGCTACACCTTC

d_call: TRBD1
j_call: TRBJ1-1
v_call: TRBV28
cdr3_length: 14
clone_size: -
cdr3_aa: CASGSTGLNTEAFF
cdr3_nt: TGTGCCAGCGGCTCGACAGGGCTGAACACTGAAGCTTTCTTT

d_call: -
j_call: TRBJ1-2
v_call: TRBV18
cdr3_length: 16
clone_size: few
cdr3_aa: CASSPPAAVPGYGYTF
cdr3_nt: TGTGCCAGCTCACCACCTGCTGCTGTACCGGGCTATGGCTACACCTTC

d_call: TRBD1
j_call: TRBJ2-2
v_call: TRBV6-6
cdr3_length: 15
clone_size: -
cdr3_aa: CASSLRQGNTGELFF
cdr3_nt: TGTGCCAGCAGTCTACGACAGGGTAACACCGGGGAGCTGTTTTTT

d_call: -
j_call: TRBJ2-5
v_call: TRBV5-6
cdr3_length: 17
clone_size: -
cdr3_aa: CASSLGLWQKNQETQYF
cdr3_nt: TGTGCCAGCAGCTTGGGTCTGTGGCAGAAAAACCAAGAGACCCAGTACTTC

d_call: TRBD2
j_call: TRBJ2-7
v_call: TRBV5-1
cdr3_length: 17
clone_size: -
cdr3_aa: CASSLGAGVIRYGEQYF
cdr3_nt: TGCGCCAGCAGCTTAGGAGCGGGAGTGATACGATACGGGGAGCAGTACTTC

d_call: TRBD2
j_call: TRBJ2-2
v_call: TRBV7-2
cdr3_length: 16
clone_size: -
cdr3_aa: CASILGLAGAAGELFF
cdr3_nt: TGTGCCAGCATCCTAGGACTAGCGGGAGCGGCCGGGGAGCTGTTTTTT

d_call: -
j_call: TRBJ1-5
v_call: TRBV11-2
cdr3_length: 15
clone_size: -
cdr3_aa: CASSLGQGYNQPQHF
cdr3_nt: TGTGCCAGCAGCTTAGGGCAGGGGTACAATCAGCCCCAGCATTTT

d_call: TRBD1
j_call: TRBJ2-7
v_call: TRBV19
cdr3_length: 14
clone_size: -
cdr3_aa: CASSVRDRDDEQYF
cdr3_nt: TGTGCCAGTAGTGTCCGGGACAGGGACGACGAGCAGTACTTC

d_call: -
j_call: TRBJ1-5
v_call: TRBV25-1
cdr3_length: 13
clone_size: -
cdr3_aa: CASSGVGNQPQHF
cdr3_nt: TGTGCCAGCTCAGGGGTGGGCAATCAGCCCCAGCATTTT